This T cell receptor (beta chain) is from a study of identical twins. Findings and limits, study-wide: Abundant beta clonotypes from cord blood had fewer insertions, unlike memory repertoires, which showed none.

This clonotype was counted between two and nine times. The antigen is not known. TCRdb re-derived calls from the 5' RACE reads in MiXCR, one entry per CDR3 protein. This sample has around 280,000 distinct CDR3 sequences; more than 6.5% occur once, and the top ten carry 2.1%. The same specimen was also included in a second study, on yellow fever vaccine responses in identical twins.

Sequences were obtained from memory (CD45RO+) T cells sorted from blood. The TCR comes from a woman aged 18-29 years in good health.

The CDR3 sequence: CASSPGLNQETQYF. The CDR3 bases are TGTGCCAGCAGCCCGGGACTGAACCAAGAGACCCAGTACTTC. The chain recombines TRBV3-1 with TRBJ2-5; TRBD2 might be the D (6 bases). The CDR3 is 14 residues long. The germline V gene encodes CDR1 LGHDT and CDR2 YNNKEL (reference sequence). V was clipped by 4 bases and J by 0 bases, with 9 bases between them.